In its sample, the clone carrying this T cell receptor (beta chain) was seen many times. Its antigen is undetermined. This entry comes from a study of beta chain features in type 1 diabetes. Study-level findings and limits: Type 1 diabetes patients had VDJ junctions that carried fewer insertions and more deletions.

The isolated RNA, all of it, was reverse transcribed, so expressed TCRB transcripts were what got sequenced. The table came from immunoSEQ multiplex PCR; TCRdb's copy has only in-frame clones and leaves some out. Altogether about 220,000 clones are present, around 9.9% being singletons, with the ten largest covering 1% to 1.5%. Looked up from germline, CDR1 is SEHNR and CDR2 is FQNEAQ (reference sequence). The CDR3 covers 12 residues. With 4 bases removed from V and 5 bases from J, the gap between germline ends came to 8 bases. CD4+ naive, central memory, regulatory and stem cell-like memory cells were sorted via CD45RO/CCR7/CD25/CD127/CD95/CD27.

This TCR was sampled from a man between 18 and 29 years old in good health. Sequenced input: central memory CD4+ T cells from blood. The chain has TRBV7-9 and TRBJ2-5, with D unclear. The CDR3 loop reads CASSSGWETQYF. Here the CDR3 DNA reads TGTGCCAGCAGCTCCGGGTGGGAGACCCAGTACTTC.